One and the same sample provided the 6 T cell receptor beta chains below, sequenced in a study of CD8 T cells in ankylosing spondylitis. Study findings and constraints: There was a TCR beta motif, made of 7 or 8 highly homologous variants, that appeared characteristic of ankylosing spondylitis blood.

Which antigens these TCRs recognize remains unknown. A single record per CDR3 protein comes from TCRdb applying MiXCR to the 5' RACE reads. This sample has over 450,000 distinct CDR3 sequences, with 12% found just once. The sequenced material came from blood, either unsorted or a sorted T cell fraction (not recorded which). All receptors derive from a male donor with ankylosing spondylitis.

The chain links TRBV7-7 to TRBJ2-4, with unresolved D. CDR1 is SSHAT, CDR2 FNYEAQ, per germline (reference sequence). The V gene lost 4 bases and the J gene lost 3 bases, with 16 bases spanning the gap. This CDR3 is built from 16 residues. CDR3 residues: CASSYGFFWGKNIQYF. CDR3 nucleotides: TGTGCCAGCAGCTACGGATTTTTCTGGGGCAAAAACATTCAGTACTTC. The variable domain in full, completed from reference TRBV7-7 and TRBJ2-4, reads GAGVSQSPRYKVTKRGQDVTLRCDPISSHATLYWYQQALGQGPEFLTYFNYEAQPDKSGLPSDRFSAERPEGSISTLTIQRTEQRDSAMYRCASSYGFFWGKNIQYFGAGTRLSVL.

This clonotype was counted a few times. The gene calls are TRBV6-1 and TRBJ2-3; 10 bases fit TRBD2. From germline, CDR1 is MNHNS and CDR2 SASEGT. CDR3 size: 16 residues. After removal of 2 bases from V and 3 bases from J, the junction contained 5 bases not matched to a gene. The CDR3 DNA reads TGTGCCAGCAGTGAACCTAGCGGGAGAGGGACAGATACGCAGTATTTT. This codes for CASSEPSGRGTDTQYF.

This clonotype was counted between two and nine times. The V gene is TRBV5-1, the J gene TRBJ2-7, with D tentatively TRBD2 (6 bases). Germline V gene data show CDR1 as SGHRS and CDR2 as YFSETQ. The CDR3 consists of 15 residues. V gave up 1 base and J gave up 4 bases, with 15 bases separating them. In nucleotides, the CDR3 is TGCGCCAGCAGCTTGATGGGGGGACTCTCTTACGAGCAGTACTTC. Translating gives CASSLMGGLSYEQYF.

In its sample, this clonotype was seen a few times. The V and J genes are TRBV7-9 and TRBJ2-7; TRBD1 might be the D (6 bases). The CDR3 sequence is 16 residues long. Trimming stripped 5 bases from V and 3 bases from J, with 20 bases between. Looked up from germline, CDR1 is SEHNR and CDR2 is FQNEAQ (reference sequence). CDR3: CASSADWTAESYEQYF. In DNA, the CDR3 is TGTGCCAGCAGCGCCGATTGGACAGCCGAGAGCTACGAGCAGTACTTC.

This clonotype was counted a few times. The gene calls are TRBV24-1 and TRBJ2-1; D is undetermined. This CDR3 spans 15 amino acids. Germline lookup yields CDR1 KGHDR and CDR2 SFDVKD. The V end lost 3 bases, the J end lost 9 bases, and 17 bases lay between the germline ends. DNA of the CDR3: TGTGCCACCAGTGATCAAGATGACCCTCCCGGTGAGCAGTTCTTC. This codes for CATSDQDDPPGEQFF.

A few counts support this clonotype. The genes are TRBV20-1 and TRBJ2-3, with 9 nucleotides matching TRBD2. V shed 7 bases, J shed 6 bases, and the junction held 11 bases outside the gene matches. Germline V gene data show CDR1 as DFQATT and CDR2 as SNEGSKA (reference sequence). There are 14 residues in the CDR3. CDR3 nucleotides: TGCAGTGTTCTTCTAGCGGGAAACGCTGATACGCAGTATTTT. This sequence encodes CSVLLAGNADTQYF.